This T cell receptor (beta chain) was obtained from a study of control samples from healthy donors and cancer patients. The assay was immunoSEQ multiplex PCR, and TCRdb's table has in-frame clones only and misses some. The sample shows about 61,000 clones, around 90% of them seen only once. The sequencing sample was made of PBMCs. This TCR came from a man in his 60s with colorectal cancer.

The DNA for the CDR3 is TGTGCCAGCAGCCCCCGGACAGGGCGAGAGCAGTACTTC. Protein product: CASSPRTGREQYF. J is TRBJ2-7 and V is TRBV7-2; 8 bases are shared with TRBD1. The CDR3 consists of 13 residues. V lost 5 bases and J lost 7; bases outside the gene matches: 7. The germline V gene has CDR1 SGHTA and CDR2 FQGNSA.